This entry lists 24 T cell receptor beta chains sequenced from one sample in a study of breast tumors, draining lymph nodes, adjacent tissues. Axillary draining lymph nodes of breast cancer patients supplied the node samples. Using its own MiXCR run on the multiplex PCR reads, TCRdb lists one record per CDR3 protein. The sample contains under 110,000 distinct CDR3 sequences, around 30% of which appear only once. The specimen was axillary lymph node tissue. Source of these receptors: a female donor with breast cancer. Some clones in this sample may be carry-over from other donors' samples.

On this clonotype: This may come from a read error, since a much larger clone is one base off. The rearrangement uses TRBV6-1 and TRBJ2-1, with D maybe TRBD2 (5 bases). This CDR3 comprises 13 residues. CDR1 MNHNS and CDR2 SASEGT come from the germline V gene. The V end lost 5 bases, the J end lost 8 bases, and 13 bases lay between the germline ends. This CDR3 is CASSQRRLDEQFF. The CDR3 DNA is TGTGCCAGCAGTCAACGGAGGCTGGATGAGCAGTTCTTC.

This clonotype was counted ten times or more. CDR3 sequence (DNA): TGTGCCAGCAGCCGCGCCGAGAGCCCCTACAATGAGCAGTTCTTC. Translated: CASSRAESPYNEQFF. J is TRBJ2-1 and V is TRBV3-1; D gene ambiguous. V lost 4 bases and J lost 2, with 12 bases in between. The CDR3 has 15 amino acids. The germline V gene has CDR1 LGHDT and CDR2 YNNKEL (reference sequence).

This clonotype has at least ten counts. The CDR3: CASSSKREGRSNEQFF. The CDR3 nucleotides are TGTGCCAGCAGCTCGAAGCGGGAGGGCCGAAGCAATGAGCAGTTCTTC. This chain connects TRBV11-3 to TRBJ2-1, with 10 positions matching TRBD2. Trimming cost V 4 bases and J 6 bases; bases outside gene matches: 9. Germline V CDR1 and CDR2: SGHNT, YENEEA. The CDR3 is 16 residues long.

This clonotype was seen a single time. Germline is not matched at one junction end, which may reflect a read error. This rearrangement joins TRBV2 to TRBJ2-2; TRBD1 might be the D (6 bases). Germline values: CDR1 SNHLY, CDR2 FYNNEI. This CDR3 spans 15 amino acids. The CDR3 DNA reads TGTGCCTGCAGTTTACAGGGAACTAGCACCGGGGAGCTGTTTTTT. This encodes CACSLQGTSTGELFF.

This clonotype was recorded at least ten times. This chain links TRBV20-1 with TRBJ1-2; D possibly corresponds to TRBD1 (5 bases). V lost 0 bases and J lost 0, with 8 bases in between. The germline gives CDR1 DFQATT, CDR2 SNEGSKA (reference sequence). The length of the CDR3 is 14 residues. CDR3 DNA: TGCAGTGCTAGAGATCTGGGGGCTAACTATGGCTACACCTTC. Protein product: CSARDLGANYGYTF.

V is TRBV7-2 and J is TRBJ2-3, with 10 bases fitting TRBD1. The CDR3 length is 15 residues. Losses at the gene ends were 6 bases for V and 7 bases for J; bases not matched to a gene: 10. Germline loops: CDR1 SGHTA, CDR2 FQGNSA. The CDR3 DNA is TGTGCCAGCAGAACCGGGACAGGGGTTCTGAATACGCAGTATTTT. Its protein is CASRTGTGVLNTQYF.

In this sample, this clonotype turned up many times. V and J are TRBV5-1 and TRBJ2-5; 8 bases align to TRBD2. Per the germline V gene, CDR1 is SGHRS and CDR2 is YFSETQ. The CDR3 has 16 amino acids. V lost 0 bases, J lost 1 base, and 5 bases stayed unmatched. In DNA, the CDR3 is TGCGCCAGCAGCTTGGGCGCTAGCGGGCCCCAAGAGACCCAGTACTTC. Its translation is CASSLGASGPQETQYF.

The chain employs TRBV5-6 and TRBJ2-2; no clear D. Germline V gene lookup returns CDR1 SGHDT and CDR2 YYEEEE. The V gene lost 1 base and the J gene lost 6 bases, with 4 bases spanning the gap. The CDR3 has 12 amino acids. CDR3 nucleotides: TGTGCCAGCAGCTTGCTCGCCGGGGAGCTGTTTTTT. Protein: CASSLLAGELFF. Looking up the rest from reference TRBV5-6 and TRBJ2-2 gives the full variable domain: DAGVTQSPTHLIKTRGQQVTLRCSPKSGHDTVSWYQQALGQGPQFIFQYYEEEERQRGNFPDRFSGHQFPNYSSELNVNALLLGDSALYLCASSLLAGELFFGEGSRLTVL.

The CDR3 DNA follows: TGCAGTGCTAGAGATTTGTACCGGTTAGCGGGGGGGGGAAATGAGCAGTATTTT. Protein product: CSARDLYRLAGGGNEQYF. The V gene is TRBV20-1, the J gene TRBJ2-3; 11 positions match TRBD2. Germline assignment: CDR1 DFQATT and CDR2 SNEGSKA (reference sequence). The V segment lost 0 bases and the J segment 11 bases; nucleotides outside the gene matches: 19. The CDR3 contains 18 residues.

This clonotype has at least ten counts. This chain connects TRBV7-2 to TRBJ2-5; D is tentatively TRBD1 or TRBD2 (5 bases each). V lost 8 bases, J lost 4 bases, and 20 bases lay in between. Germline-derived CDR1 and CDR2 are SGHTA and FQGNSA. The CDR3 length is 15 residues. CDR3 coding DNA: TGTGCCAGCGGAACACAGCGAAGTGGGGGAGAGACCCAGTACTTC. Protein sequence: CASGTQRSGGETQYF.

This clonotype has a count of ten or more. The V gene is TRBV5-6, the J gene TRBJ2-7; D not resolved. This CDR3 spans 12 amino acids. From germline, CDR1 is SGHDT and CDR2 YYEEEE. V lost 0 bases to trimming and J lost 10 bases, with 11 bases between them. The CDR3 DNA is TGTGCCAGCAGCTTGGACCCTGTAACCCAGTACTTC. It yields the protein CASSLDPVTQYF.

This clonotype was seen at least ten times. This chain uses TRBV7-8 with TRBJ2-2; possibly TRBD2 for D (7 bases). Trimming cost V 5 bases and J 2 bases, with 27 bases left between them. The CDR3 spans 20 residues. CDR1 SGHVS and CDR2 FQNEAQ come from the germline V gene. DNA of the CDR3: TGTGCCAGCAGCCTAGGTTGGCCCCGGGAGGACAGTAATAACACCGGGGAGCTGTTTTTT. Its translation is CASSLGWPREDSNNTGELFF.

This clonotype occurred a few times. Just one base apart from a much larger clone, this may be a read error. The chain combines TRBV5-6 with TRBJ2-7, with 8 bases fitting TRBD2. This CDR3 is 15 amino acids long. Germline-derived CDR1 and CDR2 are SGHDT and YYEEEE. For the CDR3, the DNA is TGTGCCAGCAGCTTGCTACTAGCGGTCACCTACGAGCAGCACTTC. Translation gives CASSLLLAVTYEQHF.

This clonotype occurred many times. The V call is TRBV5-5, the J call TRBJ2-1; TRBD1 is a possible D gene (7 bases). The V end lost 4 bases, the J end lost 2 bases, and 10 bases lay between the germline ends. Germline V CDR1 and CDR2: SGHKS, YYEKEE (reference sequence). CDR3 length: 14 residues. CDR3: CASSGGTAYNEQFF. CDR3 DNA sequence: TGTGCCAGCAGCGGAGGGACAGCCTACAATGAGCAGTTCTTC.

There are many counts of this clonotype. The chain has TRBV2 and TRBJ2-2, with TRBD2 identical over 10 bases. The length of the CDR3 is 15 residues. CDR1 and CDR2 from the germline V gene are SNHLY and FYNNEI. V trimming: 3 bases; J trimming: 5 bases; junction bases outside the gene matches: 3. CDR3 protein: CASSDGAGGTGELFF. For the CDR3, the DNA is TGTGCCAGCAGTGATGGAGCGGGAGGGACCGGGGAGCTGTTTTTT.

This clonotype was counted many times. CDR3 in amino acids: CASSQGPGPPYNEQFF. The CDR3 DNA sequence: TGTGCCAGCAGCCAAGGGCCTGGGCCACCCTACAATGAGCAGTTCTTC. The chain links TRBV3-1 to TRBJ2-1; no reliable D call. V gave up 1 base and J gave up 2 bases, with 12 bases separating them. CDR3 length: 16 residues. CDR1 is LGHDT and CDR2 is YNNKEL in the germline V gene (reference sequence).

As concerns this clonotype: The conserved phenylalanine or tryptophan is not found at the CDR3 terminus, so this likely reflects a read error. The chain has TRBV7-9 and TRBJ2-7; D perhaps matches TRBD2 (7 bases). Germline V gene sequence: CDR1 SEHNR, CDR2 FQNEAQ (reference sequence). Trimming shortened V by 5 bases and J by 6 bases, and 14 bases separated the two germline ends. The CDR3 is 13 residues long. This CDR3 reads CASSLLRGAEQYS. Written as DNA, the CDR3 is TGTGCCAGCAGCCTCCTACGGGGGGCCGAGCAGTACTCC.

The rearrangement joins TRBV12-3 or TRBV12-4 to TRBJ2-7, with 7 bases identical to TRBD2. CDR3 length: 14 residues. V lost 5 bases to trimming and J lost 0 bases; unmatched junction nucleotides: 4. CDR3 DNA: TGTGCCAGCAGTAAGCGGGGATCCTCCTACGAGCAGTACTTC. It specifies CASSKRGSSYEQYF.

The table lists this clonotype with many counts. The rearrangement links TRBV6-6 to TRBJ1-4, with TRBD1 matching 7 bases. The CDR3 runs to 14 residues. V was pared by 6 bases and J by 6 bases, with 7 bases of the junction left unmatched. Germline lookup yields CDR1 MNHNY and CDR2 SVGAGI (reference sequence). CDR3 nucleotides: TGTGCCAGCAGAGCCGACAGGGAATATGAAAAACTGTTTTTT. The encoded protein is CASRADREYEKLFF.

The chain carries TRBV18 and TRBJ2-7; D uncertain. Per germline, CDR1 KGHSH and CDR2 LQKENI. This CDR3 comprises 14 residues. Trimming shortened V by 6 bases and J by 2 bases, and 14 bases separated the two germline ends. CDR3 in DNA: TGTGCCAGCTCCTTTGGGCCCGGCCCCTACGAGCAGTACTTC. This gives the protein CASSFGPGPYEQYF.

This clonotype was recorded many times. The chain has TRBV6-2 or TRBV6-3 and TRBJ2-1; the D gene is possibly TRBD2 (5 bases). The CDR3 has 15 residues. CDR1 MNHEY and CDR2 SVGEGT come from the germline V gene. V was shortened by 5 bases and J by 4 bases, with 15 bases between the two germline ends. The CDR3 DNA sequence: TGTGCCAGCAGTAGAGGGTTGGGCCCTTACAATGAGCAGTTCTTC. It yields the protein CASSRGLGPYNEQFF.

This clonotype appeared a few times. It may be a read error: a sequence one base away is much more abundant. V is TRBV6-1 and J is TRBJ2-7; the D gene is possibly TRBD2 (6 bases). V lost 5 bases and J 4 bases, leaving 18 bases between the germline ends. Germline values: CDR1 MNHNS, CDR2 SASEGT. The CDR3 has 15 amino acids. CDR3: CASSRPPKGRYEQYF. The CDR3, as DNA: TGTGCCAGCAGTCGCCCCCCCAAAGGGAGGTACGAGCAGTACTTC.

V usage is TRBV7-2 and J usage is TRBJ2-7; TRBD2 is a possible D gene (5 bases). Germline CDR1 reads SGHTA; CDR2 reads FQGNSA. Deletions cut 0 bases from V and 2 bases from J, with 8 bases between. The length of the CDR3 is 14 residues. The CDR3 spells CASSLAKGAYEQYF. As DNA, the CDR3 is TGTGCCAGCAGCTTAGCGAAGGGAGCCTACGAGCAGTACTTC.

Many counts were recorded for this clonotype. The chain has TRBV4-1 and TRBJ2-1; D unclear. Trimming shortened V by 1 base and J by 6 bases, and 1 base separated the two germline ends. The CDR3 extends over 11 amino acids. Germline lookup yields CDR1 MGHRA and CDR2 YSYEKL. For the CDR3, the DNA is TGCGCCAGCAGCCAAGGCAATGAGCAGTTCTTC. This sequence encodes CASSQGNEQFF.